This is a list of T cell receptor beta chains from one sample in a study of T-cell reconstitution after alpha-beta-depleted transplantation in children. TCRdb re-called the PCR reads through MiXCR, storing one row per CDR3 protein. The sample yields about 210,000 distinct CDR3 sequences, over 15% seen once. The sequencing used PBMCs, mostly from graft donor cells, collected 360 days after TCRalphabeta/CD19-depleted stem cell transplant. These receptors were collected from a male patient between 2 and 15 years old who had a stem cell transplant for acute lymphoblastic leukemia, so the T cells may come from the graft donor. The CDR3 runs from the conserved cysteine through the conserved F or W. The order of the fields is D gene, clone size, J gene, V gene, CDR3 DNA, CDR3 protein. A D gene is named only where the DNA matches it firmly. Expanded clones are given a class, and other clones once, few, many or no size at all.

d_gene: NA
abundance: NA
j_gene: TRBJ2-1
v_gene: TRBV7-9
CDR3nt: TGTGCCAGCAGCTCCCGGGACGGATATTCCTACAATGAGCAGTTCTTC
CDR3aa: CASSSRDGYSYNEQFF

d_gene: NA
abundance: few
j_gene: TRBJ2-7
v_gene: TRBV11-2
CDR3nt: TGTGCCAGCAGCTTAGCGCAGGGAACCTCCTACGAGCAGTACTTC
CDR3aa: CASSLAQGTSYEQYF

d_gene: NA
abundance: NA
j_gene: TRBJ2-6
v_gene: TRBV5-1
CDR3nt: TGCGCCAGCCTCCGGGGATCCTCTGGGGCCAACGTCCTGACTTTC
CDR3aa: CASLRGSSGANVLTF

d_gene: NA
abundance: NA
j_gene: TRBJ1-1
v_gene: TRBV29-1
CDR3nt: TGCAGCATTGGCAGGAGGGTGACTGGAGTGGCTGAAGCTTTCTTT
CDR3aa: CSIGRRVTGVAEAFF

d_gene: TRBD1
abundance: few
j_gene: TRBJ1-2
v_gene: TRBV5-5
CDR3nt: TGTGCCAGCAGCTCCGGGACAGGGACGGTATACTCTAACTATGGCTACACCTTC
CDR3aa: CASSSGTGTVYSNYGYTF

d_gene: TRBD1
abundance: NA
j_gene: TRBJ2-7
v_gene: TRBV28
CDR3nt: TGTGCCAGCAGTAGGACAGGGGTTTCCTACGAGCAGTACTTC
CDR3aa: CASSRTGVSYEQYF

d_gene: TRBD1
abundance: few
j_gene: TRBJ2-2
v_gene: TRBV20-1
CDR3nt: TGCAGTGCAGGGGGCGCGGTCACCGGGGAGCTGTTTTTT
CDR3aa: CSAGGAVTGELFF

d_gene: NA
abundance: few
j_gene: TRBJ2-2
v_gene: TRBV12-3/TRBV12-4
CDR3nt: TGTGCCAGCAGCCCGAAAACCGAACAGGTCACCGGGGAGCTGTTTTTT
CDR3aa: CASSPKTEQVTGELFF

d_gene: TRBD2
abundance: NA
j_gene: TRBJ2-7
v_gene: TRBV10-3
CDR3nt: TGTGCCATCAGACAGACTAGCGGGGGCTACGAGCAGTACTTC
CDR3aa: CAIRQTSGGYEQYF

d_gene: NA
abundance: NA
j_gene: TRBJ2-5
v_gene: TRBV12-3/TRBV12-4
CDR3nt: TGTGCCAGCAGTTTAGTACGGGGTCTAGGGCTTGCGGAGACCCAGTACTTC
CDR3aa: CASSLVRGLGLAETQYF

d_gene: NA
abundance: NA
j_gene: TRBJ2-1
v_gene: TRBV4-3
CDR3nt: TGCGCCAGCAGCCAAGATCAACCCGGAGGCTCCTACAATGAGCAGTTCTTC
CDR3aa: CASSQDQPGGSYNEQFF

d_gene: TRBD2
abundance: few
j_gene: TRBJ2-1
v_gene: TRBV4-3
CDR3nt: TGCGCCAGCAGCCAAGATCGGCTAGCGGGAGTTTGGGACAATGAGCAGTTCTTC
CDR3aa: CASSQDRLAGVWDNEQFF

d_gene: NA
abundance: NA
j_gene: TRBJ2-3
v_gene: TRBV24-1
CDR3nt: TGTGCCACCTCGGAGCGGAGAAGCACAGATACGCAGTATTTT
CDR3aa: CATSERRSTDTQYF

d_gene: TRBD2
abundance: NA
j_gene: TRBJ2-5
v_gene: TRBV7-2
CDR3nt: TGTGCCAGCAGCTTAAGTCGAGCGGGGATGGGGGAGACCCAGTACTTC
CDR3aa: CASSLSRAGMGETQYF

d_gene: NA
abundance: NA
j_gene: TRBJ2-7
v_gene: TRBV20-1
CDR3nt: TGCAGTGCTGACGCCGGGACCGTCTCCTACGAGCAGTACTTC
CDR3aa: CSADAGTVSYEQYF

d_gene: TRBD1
abundance: many
j_gene: TRBJ2-5
v_gene: TRBV28
CDR3nt: TGTGCCAGCAGTTCGACAGGGGGTCGGGAGACCCAGTACTTC
CDR3aa: CASSSTGGRETQYF

d_gene: NA
abundance: once
j_gene: TRBJ2-3
v_gene: TRBV29-1
CDR3nt: TGCAGCGACACCTCTAGCACAGATACGCAGTATTTT
CDR3aa: CSDTSSTDTQYF

d_gene: NA
abundance: NA
j_gene: TRBJ1-1
v_gene: TRBV6-5
CDR3nt: TGTGCCAGCAGCCAGACAGAGGGGCACACTGAAGCTTTCTTT
CDR3aa: CASSQTEGHTEAFF

d_gene: NA
abundance: NA
j_gene: TRBJ1-2
v_gene: TRBV27
CDR3nt: TGTGCCAGCAGTTCGGTAGCTAACTATGGCTACACCTTC
CDR3aa: CASSSVANYGYTF

d_gene: NA
abundance: NA
j_gene: TRBJ2-3
v_gene: TRBV20-1
CDR3nt: TGCAGTGCTAGAGATTTGTTTGGGGACACAGATACGCAGTATTTT
CDR3aa: CSARDLFGDTDTQYF

d_gene: TRBD1
abundance: few
j_gene: TRBJ2-1
v_gene: TRBV12-3/TRBV12-4
CDR3nt: TGTGCCAGCAGTCACACGGACAGGGCGCCGGGTGAGCAGTTCTTC
CDR3aa: CASSHTDRAPGEQFF

d_gene: TRBD1
abundance: few
j_gene: TRBJ1-2
v_gene: TRBV7-2
CDR3nt: TGTGCCAGCAGCTTAGTGGGGACAGGGTCTAACTATGGCTACACCTTC
CDR3aa: CASSLVGTGSNYGYTF

d_gene: TRBD1
abundance: few
j_gene: TRBJ1-5
v_gene: TRBV6-1
CDR3nt: TGTGCCAGCAGAGGCCTCACAGGGGGCCAGCCCCAGCATTTT
CDR3aa: CASRGLTGGQPQHF

d_gene: NA
abundance: many
j_gene: TRBJ2-3
v_gene: TRBV5-1
CDR3nt: TGCGCCAGCAGCTTGGACCCTCCGTGGGATACGCAGTATTTT
CDR3aa: CASSLDPPWDTQYF

d_gene: TRBD2
abundance: few
j_gene: TRBJ2-1
v_gene: TRBV5-1
CDR3nt: TGCGCCAGCAGCTTGCCTATAGCGGGGGGGAAAAATGAGCAGTTCTTC
CDR3aa: CASSLPIAGGKNEQFF

d_gene: TRBD1
abundance: few
j_gene: TRBJ1-5
v_gene: TRBV7-6
CDR3nt: TGTGCCAGCAGCTTAGTTATCGGGACAGGGGGCCCCAATCAGCCCCAGCATTTT
CDR3aa: CASSLVIGTGGPNQPQHF

d_gene: NA
abundance: NA
j_gene: TRBJ2-1
v_gene: TRBV20-1
CDR3nt: TGCAGTGCTATTGCTTCTTATGAGCAGTTCTTC
CDR3aa: CSAIASYEQFF

d_gene: NA
abundance: few
j_gene: TRBJ2-4
v_gene: TRBV2
CDR3nt: TGTGCCAGCAGTGCAGTAGCCAAAAACATTCAGTACTTC
CDR3aa: CASSAVAKNIQYF

d_gene: NA
abundance: few
j_gene: TRBJ1-1
v_gene: TRBV20-1
CDR3nt: TGCAGTGCGAGAGGGCGGATGAACACTGAAGCTTTCTTT
CDR3aa: CSARGRMNTEAFF

d_gene: NA
abundance: NA
j_gene: TRBJ1-2
v_gene: TRBV12-3/TRBV12-4
CDR3nt: TGTGCCAGCAGTACCTGGCCCCTCTACTATGGCTACACCTTC
CDR3aa: CASSTWPLYYGYTF

d_gene: TRBD1
abundance: NA
j_gene: TRBJ2-3
v_gene: TRBV11-2
CDR3nt: TGTGCCAGCAGCTTAAATCTTGGAGGACAGGGGCTGAATACGCAGTATTTT
CDR3aa: CASSLNLGGQGLNTQYF